The clone carrying this T cell receptor (beta chain) was recorded many times. The antigen is unknown. These data belong to a study of human T cells and chemical hapten exposure. The time point denotes: healthy volunteer bleed at 2 weeks. It was unfractionated whole blood from which total RNA was extracted. This CDR3 spans 17 amino acids. Germline V gene lookup returns CDR1 LGHDT and CDR2 YNNKEL (reference sequence). V lost 4 bases, J lost 0 bases, and 3 bases stayed unmatched. Findings and caveats of the study: TCRs exceeding a frequency of 1 in 1000 stayed unchanged under DPC sensitization.

The library attached unique molecular identifiers to individual cDNA molecules. In the original analysis: Sample TCR totals centred on a median of around 92,000, ranging roughly 20,000 to 700,000. TCRdb redid the calling of the RACE reads with MiXCR, one entry per CDR3 protein. It is TCRdb's table, rather than the study itself, that gives the V and J calls and clone size. The data contain 85,000 to 95,000 distinct CDR3 sequences, approximately 9% of them seen just once; the ten biggest clones take up about 3.1%. This receptor was obtained from a female donor in good health. Some clones in this sample may be carry-over from other donors' samples. The rearrangement joins TRBV3-1 to TRBJ2-7; 16 nucleotides match TRBD2. Sequencing input: whole blood. The CDR3 DNA reads as TGTGCCAGCAGCCGCGGGACTAGCGGGAGGGCCTCCTACGAGCAGTACTTC. Amino acids: CASSRGTSGRASYEQYF.